This T cell receptor beta chain emerged from a study of CD4+ T cells in melanoma. Only in-frame clones appear in the TCRdb table, and some are missing; sequencing was by immunoSEQ multiplex PCR. The sample has 15,000 to 20,000 clones, 83% seen once. This CDR3 spans 12 amino acids. The germline V and J ends were trimmed by 2 bases and 5 bases, with 4 bases remaining between them. Per germline, CDR1 SNHLY and CDR2 FYNNEI. This clonotype was sampled from a human donor with melanoma. The chain recombines TRBV2 with TRBJ1-3, with D uncertain. Input material: cells from a culture (not recorded whether cultured in vitro). The CDR3: CASSESRNTIYF. CDR3 coding DNA: TGTGCCAGCAGTGAATCACGAAACACCATATATTTT.